Below are 25 T cell receptor beta chains sequenced from a single sample in a study of blood T cell repertoires in COVID-19. Profiling relied on immunoSEQ multiplex PCR, and the TCRdb table lists in-frame clones only, not all of them. The sample records over 200,000 clones, approximately 89% being singletons. The sequenced material came from peripheral blood. These receptors were collected from a middle-aged man who had recovered from COVID-19.

This clone occurred once. This chain joins TRBV5-1 and TRBJ1-2; perhaps TRBD1 as D (6 bases). From germline, CDR1 is SGHRS and CDR2 YFSETQ. The germline V and J ends were trimmed by 3 bases and 3 bases, with 15 bases remaining between them. The CDR3 loop spans 15 amino acids. CDR3: CASSWAGGQDYGYTF. The CDR3 bases are TGCGCCAGCAGCTGGGCGGGGGGGCAAGACTATGGCTACACCTTC. Using reference TRBV5-1 and TRBJ1-2 for the parts outside the CDR3, the full variable domain is KAGVTQTPRYLIKTRGQQVTLSCSPISGHRSVSWYQQTPGQGLQFLFEYFSETQRNKGNFPGRFSGRQFSNSRSEMNVSTLELGDSALYLCASSWAGGQDYGYTFGSGTRLTVV.

V gene TRBV7-9 combines with J gene TRBJ2-7, with TRBD1 matching 10 bases. The V and J ends lost 2 bases and 3 bases, in that order; junction bases with no gene match: 7. Germline assignment: CDR1 SEHNR and CDR2 FQNEAQ (reference sequence). This CDR3 has 16 amino acids. The CDR3 loop is CASSLMVRTGGYEQYF. The CDR3 DNA reads as TGTGCCAGCAGCTTAATGGTCCGGACAGGGGGCTACGAGCAGTACTTC.

This chain uses TRBV29-1 with TRBJ2-3; 9 bases match TRBD2. The V gene end was trimmed by 1 base and the J gene end by 10 bases; junction bases not matched to a gene: 9. CDR3 length equals 14 residues. CDR1 and CDR2 from the germline V gene are SQVTM and ANQGSEA. CDR3 bases: TGCAGCGTTGAAGGGGGACTAGCTAGGCTTGCGCAGTATTTT. This gives the protein CSVEGGLARLAQYF.

The V call is TRBV9, the J call TRBJ1-3; a possible D gene is TRBD1 (6 bases). V was trimmed by 2 bases and J by 2 bases, leaving 11 bases between them. CDR1 and CDR2 from the germline V gene are SGDLS and YYNGEE. This CDR3 region has 15 residues. CDR3 nucleotide sequence: TGTGCCAGCAGCGTTACAGGGATACCTGGAAACACCATATATTTT. This translates into CASSVTGIPGNTIYF.

The chain joins TRBV4-1 to TRBJ1-1; 7 bases map to TRBD1. The CDR3 is 14 amino acids. Germline CDR1 MGHRA, CDR2 YSYEKL. J gave up 1 base and V 4 bases, and 3 bases lay outside the gene matches. Written as DNA, the CDR3 is TGCGCCAGCAGCCGGCCAGGGGGGAACACTGAAGCTTTCTTT. Encoded protein: CASSRPGGNTEAFF.

V usage is TRBV5-6 and J usage is TRBJ2-3, with 8 bases aligning to TRBD2. Germline V CDR1 and CDR2: SGHDT, YYEEEE. This CDR3 region has 17 residues. V shed 2 bases and J 0 bases; nucleotides not matched to a gene: 8. CDR3 in amino acids: CASSFPLADLSTDTQYF. The CDR3 DNA is TGTGCCAGCAGCTTTCCACTAGCGGACCTCAGCACAGATACGCAGTATTTT.

The chain combines TRBV7-9 with TRBJ1-1; 10 bases are a match to TRBD1. Germline CDR1 is SEHNR and CDR2 is FQNEAQ (reference sequence). The CDR3 is 19 amino acids. Losses at the gene ends were 0 bases for V and 4 bases for J; bases not matched to a gene: 14. The CDR3 nucleotides read TGTGCCAGCAGCTTAGCGCTTTCGAGACAGGGGGCGCGGGGCACTGAAGCTTTCTTT. Translation: CASSLALSRQGARGTEAFF.

This chain joins TRBV29-1 and TRBJ2-1; 11 bases fit TRBD1. V lost 7 bases, J lost 6 bases, and 11 bases stayed unmatched. The CDR3 contains 15 residues. Germline V gene lookup returns CDR1 SQVTM and CDR2 ANQGSEA. Here the CDR3 reads CSAAPGTGGINEQFF. CDR3 DNA sequence: TGCAGCGCCGCCCCCGGGACAGGGGGGATCAATGAGCAGTTCTTC.

V and J are TRBV5-1 and TRBJ2-7; D is undetermined. The CDR3 extends over 13 amino acids. Between the trimmed V and J ends, which lost 5 bases and 2 bases, there was a span of 11 bases. Looked up from germline, CDR1 is SGHRS and CDR2 is YFSETQ. The CDR3 DNA sequence: TGCGCCAGCAGTTCGCAGGCTCCCTACGAGCAGTACTTC. It specifies CASSSQAPYEQYF. Drawing the rest from reference TRBV5-1 and TRBJ2-7, the complete variable domain is KAGVTQTPRYLIKTRGQQVTLSCSPISGHRSVSWYQQTPGQGLQFLFEYFSETQRNKGNFPGRFSGRQFSNSRSEMNVSTLELGDSALYLCASSSQAPYEQYFGPGTRLTVT.

CDR3 DNA: TGTGCTAGTGGTTTACCCGGGACAGGGCCGCGTGAAGCTTTCTTT. This sequence encodes CASGLPGTGPREAFF. J is TRBJ1-1 and V is TRBV12-5; 9 bases are a match to TRBD1. V lost 3 bases, J lost 7 bases, and 9 bases stayed unmatched. This CDR3 spans 15 amino acids. The V gene's germline CDR1 is LGHNT and CDR2 FRNRAP.

V is TRBV20-1 and J is TRBJ2-5, with D perhaps matching TRBD2 (6 bases). The CDR3 contains 13 residues. Trimming took 3 bases from V and 2 from J, leaving 10 bases between them. Germline CDR1 and CDR2: DFQATT and SNEGSKA (reference sequence). In nucleotides, the CDR3 is TGCAGTGCTAGTCGGGACTTACAAGAGACCCAGTACTTC. Translation: CSASRDLQETQYF.

The V gene is TRBV6-6, the J gene TRBJ2-7, with 9 bases aligning to TRBD2. CDR3 size: 15 residues. The J segment lost 3 bases and the V segment lost 8 bases, leaving 11 bases of the junction unmatched. The germline V gene encodes CDR1 MNHNY and CDR2 SVGAGI (reference sequence). This CDR3 is CASVHRPSGDYEQYF. The DNA for the CDR3 is TGTGCCAGCGTCCATCGGCCTAGCGGGGACTACGAGCAGTACTTC.

This chain joins TRBV3-1 (or the pseudogene TRBV3-2) and TRBJ1-1, with 8 nucleotides matching TRBD1. The CDR3 consists of 14 residues. After removal of 6 bases from V and 4 bases from J, the junction contained 7 bases not matched to a gene. From germline, CDR1 is LGHDT and CDR2 YNNKEL (reference sequence). CDR3: CASRYRQGPTEAFF. The CDR3 DNA sequence: TGTGCCAGCAGGTATAGACAGGGGCCCACTGAAGCTTTCTTT.

The rearrangement uses TRBV29-1 and TRBJ2-7, with 12 bases identical to TRBD1. The CDR3 is 15 residues long. Trimming removed 1 base from V and 7 bases from J; junction bases left unmatched: 8. Germline-derived CDR1 and CDR2 are SQVTM and ANQGSEA. The CDR3: CSVEGPGQGAGEQYF. The DNA for the CDR3 is TGCAGCGTTGAAGGTCCGGGACAGGGGGCTGGTGAGCAGTACTTC.

The chain couples TRBV5-1 to TRBJ2-1; D is unresolved. Germline CDR1 and CDR2: SGHRS and YFSETQ. The CDR3 sequence is 15 residues long. V gave up 1 base and J gave up 1 base, with 9 bases separating them. The CDR3 DNA follows: TGCGCCAGCAGCTTGACTTCTGTTTCCTACAATGAGCAGTTCTTC. This codes for CASSLTSVSYNEQFF.

CDR3: CASSQDLRANEQFF. As DNA, the CDR3 is TGTGCCAGCAGCCAAGATCTGAGAGCGAATGAGCAGTTCTTC. The chain employs TRBV4-2 and TRBJ2-1; D uncertain. The V gene lost 0 bases and the J gene lost 7 bases, with 10 bases spanning the gap. The CDR3 runs 14 residues. Germline CDR1 and CDR2: LGHNA and YNFKEQ.

The rearrangement uses TRBV3-1 (or the pseudogene TRBV3-2) and TRBJ1-2; TRBD1 might be the D (5 bases). V shed 3 bases and J shed 6 bases, with 14 bases lying between them. CDR3 length equals 14 residues. From germline, CDR1 is LGHDT and CDR2 YNNKEL (reference sequence). The CDR3 region has the DNA TGTGCCAGCAGCCAGTTCGACAGCCCGCATGGCTACACCTTC. Translating it yields CASSQFDSPHGYTF.

The rearrangement uses TRBV10-3 and TRBJ2-1, with 12 bases aligning to TRBD2. From germline, CDR1 is ENHRY and CDR2 SYGVKD. This CDR3 region has 14 residues. With V trimmed by 11 bases and J by 4 bases, 6 bases remained unmatched. The CDR3 protein is CAVRTSGIYNEQFF. The CDR3 DNA reads as TGTGCCGTTAGGACTAGCGGGATTTACAATGAGCAGTTCTTC.

This clone was counted once. V usage is TRBV6-2 or TRBV6-3 and J usage is TRBJ2-1, with D unclear. The CDR3 is 13 amino acids. Germline V lookup: CDR1 MNHEY, CDR2 SVGEGT. Trimming cost V 4 bases and J 8 bases, with 12 bases left between them. The CDR3 loop is CASSLLRSDEQFF. The CDR3 DNA sequence: TGTGCCAGCAGTTTACTCCGGTCGGATGAGCAGTTCTTC.

The chain has TRBV5-1 and TRBJ2-7, with D tentatively TRBD2 (5 bases). Trimming took off 0 bases at V and 1 base at J, with 8 bases between the two ends. Germline loops: CDR1 SGHRS, CDR2 YFSETQ. The CDR3 has 14 amino acids. This CDR3 is CASSLAGISYEQYF. Written as DNA, the CDR3 is TGCGCCAGCAGCTTGGCCGGGATTTCCTACGAGCAGTACTTC.

CDR3: CATSRGDNHLSDTQYF. CDR3 DNA sequence: TGTGCCACCAGCAGGGGGGACAACCACTTGTCCGATACGCAGTATTTT. The chain uses TRBV15 and TRBJ2-3; D perhaps matches TRBD1 (6 bases). CDR1 and CDR2 (germline): LNHNV, YYDKDF (reference sequence). V lost 3 bases, J lost 6 bases, and 19 bases lay in between. This CDR3 is 16 amino acids long.

This rearrangement joins TRBV30 to TRBJ2-2, with 8 bases identical to TRBD2. Germline lookup yields CDR1 GTSNPN and CDR2 SVGIG (reference sequence). This CDR3 has 14 amino acids. J gave up 4 bases and V 6 bases, and 7 bases lay outside the gene matches. CDR3 in DNA: TGTGCCTGCCACGGGGGGGCGGGCACCGGGGAGCTGTTTTTT. It codes for CACHGGAGTGELFF.

J is TRBJ1-1 and V is TRBV6-6; no clear D gene. The ends were cut back, 7 bases at V and 1 base at J, with 7 bases in the middle. Germline CDR1 is MNHNY and CDR2 is SVGAGI (reference sequence). The CDR3 totals 12 residues. CDR3 bases: TGTGCCAGCACTTCAGGGAACACTGAAGCTTTCTTT. Its protein product is CASTSGNTEAFF.

The gene calls are TRBV15 and TRBJ1-3; 8 bases map to TRBD1. The V and J ends lost 8 bases and 0 bases, in that order; junction bases with no gene match: 6. This CDR3 region has 15 residues. Germline CDR1 LNHNV, CDR2 YYDKDF (reference sequence). As DNA, the CDR3 is TGTGCCACCCAGGGGGACAGGAACTCTGGAAACACCATATATTTT. Its translation is CATQGDRNSGNTIYF.

The CDR3 DNA follows: TGTGCCAGCAGCCAAGAACAGGGACGCACTGAAGCTTTCTTT. Residues: CASSQEQGRTEAFF. The chain recombines TRBV3-1 (or the pseudogene TRBV3-2) with TRBJ1-1, with TRBD1 as a possible D gene (6 bases). Germline-derived CDR1 and CDR2 are LGHDT and YNNKEL (reference sequence). CDR3 length equals 14 residues. Trimming cost V 0 bases and J 4 bases, with 9 bases left between them.